This paragraph reports one T cell receptor beta chain. Its antigen is undetermined. Germline V gives CDR1 SQVTM, CDR2 ANQGSEA. There are 14 residues in the CDR3. The V and J ends lost 7 bases and 3 bases, in that order; junction bases with no gene match: 10. This entry belongs to a study of post-analysis software for immune sequencing data. General study points: Five or six TRBV segments, TRBV5-6, TRBV5-1 and TRBV20-1 among them, were found more frequent in patients than controls.

Unique molecular identifiers tagged the TCR beta cDNA libraries. Each sample of roughly 1 to 11 million input T cells yielded roughly 500,000 cDNA molecules, so each molecule approximated one T cell. TCRdb re-called the PCR reads with MiXCR, one entry per CDR3 protein. The top ten clones hold about 4.8% of a sample with some 890,000 distinct CDR3 sequences, roughly half of them seen once. The TCR was taken from a girl between 10 and 17 years old with multiple sclerosis. The chain combines TRBV29-1 with TRBJ1-1; 8 bases agree with TRBD1. Material: blood. The DNA of the CDR3 is TGCAGCGCTCGGTATCAGGGGGCGGACACTGAAGCTTTCTTT. It is translated as CSARYQGADTEAFF. Using reference TRBV29-1 and TRBJ1-1 for the parts outside the CDR3, the full variable domain is SAVISQKPSRDICQRGTSLTIQCQVDSQVTMMFWYRQQPGQSLTLIATANQGSEATYESGFVIDKFPISRPNLTFSTLTVSNMSPEDSSIYLCSARYQGADTEAFFGQGTRLTVV.